This TCR beta chain was recorded in a study of blood T cell repertoires in COVID-19. In the authors' methods: Reference gene primer amplification gave estimated nucleated cell counts. Profiled with immunoSEQ multiplex PCR; TCRdb holds only in-frame clones, not every one. The V and J calls and clone size are taken from that table; D and trimming were inferred from the DNA. The sample contains about 220,000 clones, roughly four fifths of which appear only once. Germline trimming cut 5 bases from V and 3 bases from J; bases unmatched to any gene: 4. Germline lookup yields CDR1 SGHVS and CDR2 FNYEAQ. The CDR3 extends over 15 amino acids. Cohort placement rested on clinical history that participants reported themselves. No more than 2 weeks before study entry, exposed participants had met a case of COVID-19.

The receptor's source is a woman aged 40 to 50 who had been exposed to COVID-19. The chain joins TRBV7-6 to TRBJ2-1; TRBD1 aligns across 10 bases. Sequencing used PBMCs or T cells enriched from blood (not recorded which). The CDR3 here is CASSRDRGRYNEQFF. DNA of the CDR3: TGTGCCAGCAGCCGGGACAGGGGACGCTACAATGAGCAGTTCTTC.